This T cell receptor beta chain was sequenced during a study of blood T cell repertoires in COVID-19. The wider study: The United States, Italy and Spain provided the acute and convalescent COVID-19 samples. Sources were T cells, B-cell-depleted T cells, or PBMCs; the material itself was cDNA or gDNA.

In the authors' methods: From reference gene primer amplification, estimates of nucleated cell counts were derived. TCRdb's table, derived via immunoSEQ multiplex PCR, lists solely in-frame clones and lacks some. The DNA was the basis for D and trimming; V, J and clone size are from that table. The top ten clones hold 3% to 5% of a sample with some 120,000 clones, 85% to 90% of them seen once. The sample taken for sequencing was peripheral blood. The TCR was taken from a man aged 60 to 69 with acute or convalescent COVID-19.

As DNA, the CDR3 is TGTGCCATCAGTTCAGGGGGTCCGGGTAGCAATCAGCCCCAGCATTTT. It codes for CAISSGGPGSNQPQHF. The chain carries TRBV10-3 and TRBJ1-5, with 7 bases fitting TRBD1. Germline values: CDR1 ENHRY, CDR2 SYGVKD. Losses at the gene ends were 5 bases for V and 0 bases for J; bases not matched to a gene: 7. The CDR3 consists of 16 residues.